This TCR beta chain stems from a study of long-term antiretroviral therapy in people with HIV. The study's findings and limits: Documentation of ART adherence, viral resistance or therapy changes was absent.

Trimming at V came to 0 bases and at J to 10 bases, leaving 13 bases not matched to a gene. CDR1 is SGHRS and CDR2 is YFSETQ in the germline V gene. This CDR3 is 18 amino acids long. In regard to this clone: Antigen specificity is unknown.

They ran version v3.0 of the immunoSEQ assay at survey level. Sequencing aimed to cover about 35,000-55,000 T-cell genomes per sample. The method was immunoSEQ multiplex PCR; TCRdb's version includes in-frame clones alone and lacks a portion of them. The table lists about 23,000 clones, roughly four fifths of them singletons. Material: unsorted PBMCs, obtained 0.4 years after starting antiretroviral therapy. The rearrangement uses TRBV5-1 and TRBJ2-1; TRBD2 aligns across 13 bases. This receptor was identified in a man aged 50 or older with HIV. CDR3 loop: CASSLAELLLAGGREQFF. The DNA for the CDR3 is TGCGCCAGCAGCTTGGCGGAGTTATTACTAGCGGGGGGGCGAGAGCAGTTCTTC. Based on the CDR3 plus reference TRBV5-1 and TRBJ2-1, the full variable domain is KAGVTQTPRYLIKTRGQQVTLSCSPISGHRSVSWYQQTPGQGLQFLFEYFSETQRNKGNFPGRFSGRQFSNSRSEMNVSTLELGDSALYLCASSLAELLLAGGREQFFGPGTRLTVL.